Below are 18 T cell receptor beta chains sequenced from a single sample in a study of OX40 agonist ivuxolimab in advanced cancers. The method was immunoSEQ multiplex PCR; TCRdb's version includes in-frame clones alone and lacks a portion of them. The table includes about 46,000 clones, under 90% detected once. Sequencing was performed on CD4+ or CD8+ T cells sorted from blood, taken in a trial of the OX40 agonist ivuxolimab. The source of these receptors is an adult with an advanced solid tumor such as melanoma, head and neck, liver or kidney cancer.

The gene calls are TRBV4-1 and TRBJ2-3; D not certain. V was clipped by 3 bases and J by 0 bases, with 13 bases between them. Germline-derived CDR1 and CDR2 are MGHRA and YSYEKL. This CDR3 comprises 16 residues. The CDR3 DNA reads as TGCGCCAGCAGCCAGGCGCTCGGAACTAGCACAGATACGCAGTATTTT. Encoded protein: CASSQALGTSTDTQYF.

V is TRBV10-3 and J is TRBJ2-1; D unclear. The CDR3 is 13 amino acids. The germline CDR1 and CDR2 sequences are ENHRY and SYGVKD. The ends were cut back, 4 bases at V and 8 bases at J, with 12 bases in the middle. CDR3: CAISARRTDEQFF. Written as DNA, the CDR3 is TGTGCCATCAGTGCCAGGCGCACAGATGAGCAGTTCTTC.

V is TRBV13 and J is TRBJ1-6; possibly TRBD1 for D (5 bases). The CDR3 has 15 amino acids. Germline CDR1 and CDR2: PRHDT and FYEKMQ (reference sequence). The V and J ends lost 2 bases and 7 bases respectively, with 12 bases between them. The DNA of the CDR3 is TGTGCCAGCAGCTTAAACCAACCAGGGAATTCACCCCTCCACTTT. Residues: CASSLNQPGNSPLHF.

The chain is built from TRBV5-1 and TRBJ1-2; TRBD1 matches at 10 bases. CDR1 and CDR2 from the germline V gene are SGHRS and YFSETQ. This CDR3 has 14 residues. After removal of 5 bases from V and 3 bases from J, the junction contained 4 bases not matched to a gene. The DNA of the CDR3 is TGCGCCAGCAGTTCGGACAGGGGGGACTATGGCTACACCTTC. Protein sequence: CASSSDRGDYGYTF.

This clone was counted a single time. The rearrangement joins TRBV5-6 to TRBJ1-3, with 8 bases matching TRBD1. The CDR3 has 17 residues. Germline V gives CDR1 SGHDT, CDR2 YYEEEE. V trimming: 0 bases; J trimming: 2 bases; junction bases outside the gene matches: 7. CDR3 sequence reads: CASSLVQGASAGNTIYF. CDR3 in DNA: TGTGCCAGCAGCTTGGTTCAGGGGGCGTCGGCTGGAAACACCATATATTTT.

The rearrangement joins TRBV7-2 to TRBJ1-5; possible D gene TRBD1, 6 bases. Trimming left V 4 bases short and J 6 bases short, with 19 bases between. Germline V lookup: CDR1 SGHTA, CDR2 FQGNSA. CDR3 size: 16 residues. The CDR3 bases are TGTGCCAGCAGCTCCACGGTAGGGGGGGGAAGTCAGCCCCAGCATTTT. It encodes CASSSTVGGGSQPQHF.

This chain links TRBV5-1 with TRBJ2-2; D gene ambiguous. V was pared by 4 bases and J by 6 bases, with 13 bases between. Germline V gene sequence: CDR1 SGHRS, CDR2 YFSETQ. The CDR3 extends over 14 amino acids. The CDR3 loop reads CASSAQELAGELFF. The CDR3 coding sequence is TGCGCCAGCAGCGCCCAAGAGCTGGCCGGGGAGCTGTTTTTT.

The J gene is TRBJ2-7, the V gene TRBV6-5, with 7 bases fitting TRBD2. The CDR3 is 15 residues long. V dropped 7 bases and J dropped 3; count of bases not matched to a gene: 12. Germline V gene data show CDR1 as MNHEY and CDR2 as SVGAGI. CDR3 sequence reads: CASTPGRGGSYEQYF. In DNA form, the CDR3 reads TGTGCCAGCACCCCGGGAAGGGGCGGGAGCTACGAGCAGTACTTC.

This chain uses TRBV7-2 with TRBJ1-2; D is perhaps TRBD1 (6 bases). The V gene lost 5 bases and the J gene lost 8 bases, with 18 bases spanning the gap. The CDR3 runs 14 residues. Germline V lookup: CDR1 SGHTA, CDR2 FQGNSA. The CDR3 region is CASSPPQQGGGYTF. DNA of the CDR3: TGTGCCAGCAGCCCTCCCCAACAGGGAGGGGGCTACACCTTC. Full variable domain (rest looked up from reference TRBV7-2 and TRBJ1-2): GAGVSQSPSNKVTEKGKDVELRCDPISGHTALYWYRQSLGQGLEFLIYFQGNSAPDKSGLPSDRFSAERTGGSVSTLTIQRTQQEDSAVYLCASSPPQQGGGYTFGSGTRLTVV.

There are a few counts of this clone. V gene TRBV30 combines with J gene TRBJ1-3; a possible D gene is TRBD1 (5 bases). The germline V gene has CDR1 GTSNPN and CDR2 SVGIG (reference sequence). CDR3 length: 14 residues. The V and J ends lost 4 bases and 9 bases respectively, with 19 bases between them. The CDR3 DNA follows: TGTGCCTGGATGGATACAGGCTCCAGGGTCACCATATATTTT. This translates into CAWMDTGSRVTIYF.

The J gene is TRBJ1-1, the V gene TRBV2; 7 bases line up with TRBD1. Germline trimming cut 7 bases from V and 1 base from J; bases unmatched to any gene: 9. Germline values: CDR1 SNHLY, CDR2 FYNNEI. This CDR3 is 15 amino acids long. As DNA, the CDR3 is TGTGCCAGCACCGACAGACAGGGATGGAACACTGAAGCTTTCTTT. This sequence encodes CASTDRQGWNTEAFF.

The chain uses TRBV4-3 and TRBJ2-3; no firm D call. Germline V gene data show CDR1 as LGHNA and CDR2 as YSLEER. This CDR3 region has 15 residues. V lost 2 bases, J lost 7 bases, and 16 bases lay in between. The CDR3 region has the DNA TGCGCCAGCAGCCAAAACCTGCCACTTGGGAATACGCAGTATTTT. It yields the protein CASSQNLPLGNTQYF.

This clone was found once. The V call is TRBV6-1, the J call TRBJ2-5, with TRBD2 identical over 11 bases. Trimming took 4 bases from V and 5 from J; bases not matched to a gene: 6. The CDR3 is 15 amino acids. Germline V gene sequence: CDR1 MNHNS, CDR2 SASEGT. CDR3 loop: CASSGSGGAGETQYF. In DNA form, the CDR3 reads TGTGCCAGCAGTGGTAGCGGGGGGGCCGGTGAGACCCAGTACTTC.

CDR3 nucleotide sequence: TGTGCCAGCAGCTCCCAATTACTAGGCACAGATACGCAGTATTTT. Its protein is CASSSQLLGTDTQYF. This chain joins TRBV7-2 and TRBJ2-3, with D tentatively TRBD2 (5 bases). CDR1 is SGHTA, CDR2 FQGNSA, per germline. This CDR3 contains 15 residues. V dropped 4 bases and J dropped 1 base, with 12 bases sitting between them.

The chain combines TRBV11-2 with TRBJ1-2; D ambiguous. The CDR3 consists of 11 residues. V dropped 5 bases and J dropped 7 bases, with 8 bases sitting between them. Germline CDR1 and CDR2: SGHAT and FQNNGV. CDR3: CASSPVIGYTF. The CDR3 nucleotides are TGTGCCAGCAGCCCAGTGATTGGCTACACCTTC.

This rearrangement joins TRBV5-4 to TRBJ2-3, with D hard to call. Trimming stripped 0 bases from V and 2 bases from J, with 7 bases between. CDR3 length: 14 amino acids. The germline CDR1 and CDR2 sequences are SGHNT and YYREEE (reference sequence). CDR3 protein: CASSLGTATDTQYF. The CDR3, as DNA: TGTGCCAGCAGCTTGGGCACAGCCACAGATACGCAGTATTTT.

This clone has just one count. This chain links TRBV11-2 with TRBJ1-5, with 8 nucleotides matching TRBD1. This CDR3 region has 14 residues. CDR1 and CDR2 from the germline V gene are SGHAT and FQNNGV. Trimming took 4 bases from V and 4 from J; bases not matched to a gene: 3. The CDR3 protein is CASSSGQVNQPQHF. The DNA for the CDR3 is TGTGCCAGCAGCTCGGGACAGGTTAATCAGCCCCAGCATTTT.

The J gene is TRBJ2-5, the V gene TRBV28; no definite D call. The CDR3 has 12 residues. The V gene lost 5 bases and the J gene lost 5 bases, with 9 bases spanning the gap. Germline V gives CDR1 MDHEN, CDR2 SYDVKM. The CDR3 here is CASSKGSETQYF. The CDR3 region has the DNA TGTGCCAGCAGTAAGGGTTCGGAGACCCAGTACTTC.